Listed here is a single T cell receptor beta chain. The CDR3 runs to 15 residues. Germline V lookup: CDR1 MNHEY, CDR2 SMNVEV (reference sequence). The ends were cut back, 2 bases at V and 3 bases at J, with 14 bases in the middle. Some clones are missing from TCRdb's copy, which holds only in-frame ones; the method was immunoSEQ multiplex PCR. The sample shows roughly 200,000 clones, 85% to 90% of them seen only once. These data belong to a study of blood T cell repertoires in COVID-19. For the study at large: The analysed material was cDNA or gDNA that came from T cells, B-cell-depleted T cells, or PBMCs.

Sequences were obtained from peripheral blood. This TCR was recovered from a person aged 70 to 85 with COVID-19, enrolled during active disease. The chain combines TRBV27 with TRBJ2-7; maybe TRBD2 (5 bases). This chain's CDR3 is CASSLNLAGIYEQYF. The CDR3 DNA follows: TGTGCCAGCAGTTTAAATCTAGCTGGCATCTACGAGCAGTACTTC.